The present T cell receptor (beta chain) was sequenced within a study of control samples from healthy donors and cancer patients. Profiled with immunoSEQ multiplex PCR; TCRdb holds only in-frame clones, not every one. This sample yields some 120,000 clones, of which around 87% are seen a single time; less than 1.5% belongs to the top ten. CDR1 and CDR2 (germline): MNHEY, SVGAGI. The CDR3 is 16 amino acids. Trimming took 2 bases from V and 8 from J, leaving 21 bases between them. The sequence derives from a woman in her forties or fifties with colorectal cancer. The chain is built from TRBV6-5 and TRBJ1-2, with D possibly matching TRBD1 (5 bases). Sample: PBMCs. The chain's CDR3 is CASSYLRSGPSPGYTF. The CDR3 DNA reads as TGTGCCAGCAGTTACCTCCGCTCGGGGCCTTCACCGGGCTACACCTTC.